The 29 T cell receptor beta chains below all came from one sample that was sequenced in a study of graft-versus-host responses after intestinal transplantation. Data came from immunoSEQ multiplex PCR; TCRdb stores just in-frame clones and leaves some out. The sample includes 60,000 to 65,000 clones, 90% of them seen just once. Antigens for these TCRs are unknown. The source was unstimulated CD8+ T cells sorted from spleen or lymph node cells, collected before transplant. The receptors here all came from a human donor who was the organ donor for an intestinal transplant.

This rearrangement joins TRBV9 to TRBJ1-4; D remains unclear. V shed 4 bases and J shed 0 bases, with 10 bases lying between them. Germline values: CDR1 SGDLS, CDR2 YYNGEE. The CDR3 length is 15 residues. This CDR3 is CASSLSSATNEKLFF. The CDR3 bases are TGTGCCAGCAGCCTCTCGAGTGCAACTAATGAAAAACTGTTTTTT.

V gene TRBV19 combines with J gene TRBJ1-2; D is ambiguous. Germline CDR1 LNHDA, CDR2 SQIVND (reference sequence). Trimming took 3 bases from V and 2 from J, leaving 13 bases between them. The CDR3 is made up of 15 amino acids. This CDR3 is CASSILLQENYGYTF. Here the CDR3 DNA reads TGTGCCAGTAGTATCTTGCTCCAGGAAAACTATGGCTACACCTTC.

This rearrangement joins TRBV29-1 to TRBJ1-2, with D perhaps matching TRBD1 (6 bases). The CDR3 spans 13 residues. V shed 5 bases and J shed 0 bases, with 10 bases lying between them. Per germline, CDR1 SQVTM and CDR2 ANQGSEA. Written as DNA, the CDR3 is TGCAGCGTTCAGGACAGTACTAACTATGGCTACACCTTC. It translates to CSVQDSTNYGYTF.

The chain couples TRBV11-3 to TRBJ2-7, with 7 bases identical to TRBD2. The CDR3 is made up of 17 amino acids. Trimming cost V 8 bases and J 4 bases; bases outside gene matches: 20. CDR1 and CDR2 from the germline V gene are SGHNT and YENEEA. This CDR3 is CASSPKSPLAVEYEQYF. The CDR3 region has the DNA TGTGCCAGCTCCCCTAAGTCCCCCCTAGCGGTGGAGTACGAGCAGTACTTC.

This clone was counted only a few times. This chain joins TRBV27 and TRBJ2-7; 7 nucleotides line up with TRBD2. Germline assignment: CDR1 MNHEY and CDR2 SMNVEV (reference sequence). The CDR3 consists of 15 residues. V trimming: 3 bases; J trimming: 0 bases; junction bases outside the gene matches: 5. CDR3: CASSFSGLSSYEQYF. CDR3 coding DNA: TGTGCCAGCAGTTTTAGCGGGCTCAGCTCCTACGAGCAGTACTTC.

This chain uses TRBV11-3 with TRBJ1-6; D gene uncertain. V was cut by 5 bases and J by 5 bases, with 10 bases left in between. The CDR3 is made up of 14 amino acids. Germline values: CDR1 SGHNT, CDR2 YENEEA. The CDR3, as DNA: TGTGCCAGCAGCCAAGGAACAGATAATTCACCCCTCCACTTT. This gives the protein CASSQGTDNSPLHF.

This sequence joins TRBV7-9 and TRBJ2-1; the D is unclear. CDR3 length: 13 residues. V shed 4 bases and J shed 10 bases, with 14 bases lying between them. Germline V lookup: CDR1 SEHNR, CDR2 FQNEAQ (reference sequence). The CDR3 loop is CASSSSPGREQFF. The CDR3 DNA reads TGTGCCAGCAGCTCCTCACCTGGCAGGGAGCAGTTCTTC.

V usage is TRBV7-8 and J usage is TRBJ2-7; no definite D call. The CDR3 loop spans 17 amino acids. Germline V gene lookup returns CDR1 SGHVS and CDR2 FQNEAQ. Trimming left V 2 bases short and J 0 bases short, with 17 bases between. DNA of the CDR3: TGTGCCAGCAGCTTACACACGTGGGCAGTGGGCTCCTACGAGCAGTACTTC. Translation: CASSLHTWAVGSYEQYF.

This clone showed up just once. The chain recombines TRBV27 with TRBJ2-1, with TRBD1 as a possible D gene (6 bases). Germline loops: CDR1 MNHEY, CDR2 SMNVEV (reference sequence). The CDR3 length is 15 residues. V dropped 3 bases and J dropped 6 bases, with 15 bases sitting between them. The CDR3 loop is CASSLLGGFRNEQFF. The CDR3 region has the DNA TGTGCCAGCAGTTTGTTAGGGGGTTTTCGCAATGAGCAGTTCTTC.

The chain employs TRBV29-1 and TRBJ1-2; no reliable D call. The CDR3 has 13 residues. The V gene's germline CDR1 is SQVTM and CDR2 ANQGSEA. V lost 1 base to trimming and J lost 11 bases, with 17 bases between them. The CDR3 loop is CSVEGAGLLGYTF. In DNA, the CDR3 is TGCAGCGTTGAAGGGGCGGGCCTTTTGGGATACACCTTC.

The chain carries TRBV29-1 and TRBJ2-1, with D perhaps TRBD2 (6 bases). Trimming removed 5 bases from V and 4 bases from J, with 12 bases in between. Germline V gene lookup returns CDR1 SQVTM and CDR2 ANQGSEA. CDR3 length: 13 residues. The CDR3 sequence: CSVRDRGYNEQFF. CDR3 in DNA: TGCAGCGTTAGGGACCGGGGGTACAATGAGCAGTTCTTC.

This chain joins TRBV7-6 and TRBJ2-5; 11 nucleotides align to TRBD1. V lost 8 bases to trimming and J lost 4 bases; unmatched junction nucleotides: 9. This CDR3 is 15 amino acids long. The V gene's germline CDR1 is SGHVS and CDR2 FNYEAQ. The CDR3 region has the DNA TGTGCCAGCCCCCGGGGGACAGGGGGGGGAGAGACCCAGTACTTC. Protein sequence: CASPRGTGGGETQYF.

The chain has TRBV9 and TRBJ2-2; D is ambiguous. V was trimmed by 0 bases and J by 4 bases, leaving 7 bases between them. Germline V gives CDR1 SGDLS, CDR2 YYNGEE. The CDR3 extends over 14 amino acids. Here the CDR3 reads CASSVDGLTGELFF. CDR3 sequence (DNA): TGTGCCAGCAGCGTAGATGGGCTCACCGGGGAGCTGTTTTTT. Full variable domain (rest looked up from reference TRBV9 and TRBJ2-2): DSGVTQTPKHLITATGQRVTLRCSPRSGDLSVYWYQQSLDQGLQFLIQYYNGEERAKGNILERFSAQQFPDLHSELNLSSLELGDSALYFCASSVDGLTGELFFGEGSRLTVL.

The chain combines TRBV19 with TRBJ1-2; 9 positions match TRBD1. Germline V gene sequence: CDR1 LNHDA, CDR2 SQIVND (reference sequence). J lost 8 bases, V lost 7 bases, and 8 bases had no gene match. The CDR3 consists of 13 residues. CDR3 coding DNA: TGTGCCAGTACACAGGGGGCGATGAGCGGCTACACCTTC. Its protein product is CASTQGAMSGYTF.

The chain carries TRBV11-2 and TRBJ1-2; D perhaps matches TRBD1 (5 bases). Trimming removed 4 bases from V and 7 bases from J, with 16 bases in between. Germline V gene lookup returns CDR1 SGHAT and CDR2 FQNNGV. This CDR3 has 14 residues. CDR3 residues: CASSWGGDPFGYTF. Written as DNA, the CDR3 is TGTGCCAGCAGCTGGGGGGGGGACCCCTTTGGCTACACCTTC.

The chain combines TRBV27 with TRBJ2-7; 8 positions agree with TRBD1. Germline CDR1 is MNHEY and CDR2 is SMNVEV (reference sequence). This CDR3 is 14 amino acids long. The junction had 6 bases not matched to a gene; V was cut back by 4 bases and J by 4 bases. The CDR3 nucleotides are TGTGCCAGCAGTTACCAGACAGGGGCGTACGAGCAGTACTTC. This translates into CASSYQTGAYEQYF.

The chain recombines TRBV10-1 with TRBJ2-1, with no clear D. Trimming removed 3 bases from V and 13 bases from J, with 16 bases in between. CDR3 size: 13 residues. Germline V lookup: CDR1 WNHNN, CDR2 SYGVQD (reference sequence). CDR3: CASSDVADASQFF. The DNA of the CDR3 is TGCGCCAGCAGTGACGTAGCAGACGCTTCCCAGTTCTTC.

The chain combines TRBV10-2 with TRBJ2-1; maybe TRBD2 (7 bases). The CDR3 is 13 residues long. Trimming took off 5 bases at V and 9 bases at J, with 14 bases between the two ends. CDR1 is WSHSY, CDR2 SAAADI, per germline. The CDR3 DNA reads TGCGCCAGCAGTCCCGGGGGGCTTGGTGAGCAGTTCTTC. It specifies CASSPGGLGEQFF.

The chain has TRBV7-6 and TRBJ2-7; tentative D call: TRBD2 (6 bases). V shed 4 bases and J shed 3 bases, with 22 bases lying between them. CDR3 size: 17 residues. Germline values: CDR1 SGHVS, CDR2 FNYEAQ. The CDR3 nucleotides read TGTGCCAGCAGCTCGTGGGACTCCCGAGGAGGGGACTACGAGCAGTACTTC. It translates to CASSSWDSRGGDYEQYF.

This chain uses TRBV6-5 with TRBJ2-1, with 9 positions matching TRBD2. In germline, CDR1 is MNHEY, CDR2 SVGAGI. CDR3 size: 13 residues. J was trimmed by 4 bases and V by 9 bases; bases with no gene match: 4. This CDR3 reads CASATSGYNEQFF. The CDR3 bases are TGTGCCAGTGCGACTAGCGGATACAATGAGCAGTTCTTC.

This chain links TRBV15 with TRBJ1-1, with D maybe TRBD1 (6 bases). V lost 6 bases to trimming and J lost 1 base, with 24 bases between them. The CDR3 extends over 18 amino acids. CDR1 and CDR2 (germline): LNHNV, YYDKDF (reference sequence). In DNA form, the CDR3 reads TGTGCCACCAGGGTGTCAGGGCAGGGGTGGGGCGCGAACACTGAAGCTTTCTTT. It is translated as CATRVSGQGWGANTEAFF.

The chain is built from TRBV6-4 and TRBJ2-3; D possibly corresponds to TRBD2 (6 bases). The CDR3 spans 15 residues. The V and J ends lost 4 bases and 0 bases respectively, with 11 bases between them. CDR1 is MRHNA and CDR2 is SNTAGT in the germline V gene. The CDR3 loop reads CASSVQAGSTDTQYF. The CDR3, as DNA: TGTGCCAGCAGTGTTCAGGCGGGAAGCACAGATACGCAGTATTTT.

V is TRBV19 and J is TRBJ2-1, with D possibly being TRBD2 (5 bases). This CDR3 has 15 amino acids. Germline loops: CDR1 LNHDA, CDR2 SQIVND (reference sequence). The V end was cut by 6 bases, the J end by 0 bases, with 12 bases between. The CDR3 here is CASRMDLSSYNEQFF. The DNA of the CDR3 is TGTGCCAGTAGGATGGACTTAAGCTCCTACAATGAGCAGTTCTTC.

The V and J genes are TRBV30 and TRBJ2-7; 12 bases match TRBD2. J was trimmed by 3 bases and V by 2 bases; bases with no gene match: 14. Per the germline V gene, CDR1 is GTSNPN and CDR2 is SVGIG (reference sequence). CDR3 length: 18 amino acids. DNA for the CDR3: TGTGCCTGGAGTAACCCCCTACTAGCGGGAGGTTCTGGCTACGAGCAGTACTTC. It specifies CAWSNPLLAGGSGYEQYF.

The J gene is TRBJ2-7, the V gene TRBV29-1; 10 nucleotides match TRBD1. Looked up from germline, CDR1 is SQVTM and CDR2 is ANQGSEA. This CDR3 spans 14 amino acids. The V gene end was trimmed by 4 bases and the J gene end by 4 bases; junction bases not matched to a gene: 7. The CDR3 sequence is CSVVRDRGGYEQYF. DNA for the CDR3: TGCAGCGTTGTACGGGACAGGGGTGGTTACGAGCAGTACTTC.

The chain links TRBV11-1 to TRBJ2-7; 7 bases are a match to TRBD2. The CDR3 is 14 residues long. Looked up from germline, CDR1 is SGHAT and CDR2 is FQDESV (reference sequence). V was pared by 1 base and J by 5 bases, with 5 bases of the junction left unmatched. CDR3 nucleotides: TGTGCCAGCAGCTTAGGAATTGGGGGGGACGAGCAGTACTTC. Translated: CASSLGIGGDEQYF.

The chain employs TRBV7-2 and TRBJ1-2; D gene ambiguous. V lost 1 base to trimming and J lost 5 bases, with 8 bases between them. This CDR3 has 13 amino acids. Germline V CDR1 and CDR2: SGHTA, FQGNSA. CDR3 DNA: TGTGCCAGCAGCTTAGTGGGAGATTATGGCTACACCTTC. Encoded protein: CASSLVGDYGYTF.

This chain uses TRBV6-1 with TRBJ2-1; 8 nucleotides match TRBD1. CDR1 is MNHNS, CDR2 SASEGT, per germline. The CDR3 is made up of 14 amino acids. V gave up 6 bases and J gave up 9 bases; unmatched junction bases: 10. CDR3 amino acids: CASRSGTGSSEQFF. The CDR3 nucleotides are TGTGCCAGCAGATCCGGGACAGGCTCCAGTGAGCAGTTCTTC.

This clone appeared a few times. The chain recombines TRBV4-1 with TRBJ1-4, with D tentatively TRBD1 (6 bases). From germline, CDR1 is MGHRA and CDR2 YSYEKL. CDR3 length equals 15 residues. Trimming removed 1 base from V and 8 bases from J, with 14 bases in between. CDR3 loop: CASSQVPGAAEKLFF. CDR3 bases: TGCGCCAGCAGCCAAGTCCCAGGGGCGGCGGAAAAACTGTTTTTT.